The sequence of this TCR beta chain was determined in a study of brain metastases from non-small cell lung cancer. Germline CDR1 reads MRHNA; CDR2 reads SNTAGT. The CDR3 spans 15 residues. J was trimmed by 5 bases and V by 3 bases; bases with no gene match: 6. Sequenced by immunoSEQ multiplex PCR; TCRdb stores in-frame clones only, minus some. The sample lists 950 to 1,500 clones, around 85% occurring once. Material for sequencing was tumor-adjacent normal tissue. The receptor was derived from a donor aged 40 or over with non-small cell lung cancer. The chain is built from TRBV6-4 and TRBJ2-1, with TRBD2 matching 8 bases. CDR3 DNA: TGTGCCAGCAGTGAGTCCGGGGGGGCAAACAATGAGCAGTTCTTC. Translation gives CASSESGGANNEQFF.